What follows are 26 T cell receptor beta chains derived from one specimen sequenced in a study of blood T cell repertoires in COVID-19. Sequencing used immunoSEQ multiplex PCR; TCRdb keeps in-frame clones, though not all of them. The sample consists of 150,000 to 200,000 clones, about four fifths of them appearing once. The sample consisted of PBMCs or T cells enriched from blood (not recorded which). The source is a woman in her sixties or seventies who had recovered from COVID-19.

V usage is TRBV7-6 and J usage is TRBJ1-2; TRBD1 aligns across 7 bases. Germline assignment: CDR1 SGHVS and CDR2 FNYEAQ. CDR3 size: 15 residues. Trimming removed 5 bases from V and 7 bases from J; junction bases left unmatched: 13. The CDR3 DNA follows: TGTGCCAGCAGCCTGGCCGGGACAGCTGAAGGTGGCTACACCTTC. It yields the protein CASSLAGTAEGGYTF.

V and J are TRBV3-1 (or the pseudogene TRBV3-2) and TRBJ2-7; D gene uncertain. The CDR3 totals 12 residues. The germline V gene has CDR1 LGHDT and CDR2 YNNKEL (reference sequence). V was pared by 1 base and J by 3 bases, with 4 bases between. CDR3 sequence reads: CASSQVDYEQYF. CDR3 coding DNA: TGTGCCAGCAGCCAAGTAGACTACGAGCAGTACTTC.

The rearrangement joins TRBV21-1 to TRBJ1-3; TRBD1 was called by the table and not checked on the DNA. TRBV21-1 corresponds to a pseudogene. The CDR3 is 16 amino acids. CDR3 sequence (DNA): TGTGCCAGCAGCACCGACAGGCCCTTCTCTGGAAACACCATATATTTT. It specifies CASSTDRPFSGNTIYF.

The genes are TRBV5-4 and TRBJ1-2; TRBD1 aligns across 8 bases. The trim removed 3 bases at V and 6 bases at J, leaving 7 bases unmatched. CDR1 is SGHNT, CDR2 YYREEE, per germline (reference sequence). CDR3 length equals 14 residues. The CDR3 reads CASSWGAGGDGYTF. The CDR3 bases are TGTGCCAGCAGCTGGGGTGCAGGGGGCGATGGCTACACCTTC.

In its sample, this clone is medium-sized. The same CDR3 arises from other DNA sequences in this sample as well. The CDR3 region is CASSSAEQGSYEQYF. In DNA form, the CDR3 reads TGCGCCAGCAGCTCGGCCGAGCAGGGCTCCTACGAGCAGTACTTC. The rearrangement links TRBV5-1 to TRBJ2-7, with TRBD1 as a possible D gene (5 bases). The length of the CDR3 is 15 residues. Looked up from germline, CDR1 is SGHRS and CDR2 is YFSETQ. Trimming shortened V by 3 bases and J by 0 bases, and 13 bases separated the two germline ends.

The chain has TRBV5-1 and TRBJ1-2; 7 bases are a match to TRBD1. The V gene's germline CDR1 is SGHRS and CDR2 YFSETQ. V gave up 3 bases and J gave up 6 bases; unmatched junction bases: 5. The CDR3 is 13 amino acids. CDR3 DNA sequence: TGCGCCAGCAGCTCGAAGACAGGGAATGGCTACACCTTC. Translating it yields CASSSKTGNGYTF.

This chain uses TRBV5-6 with TRBJ1-1; 8 bases align to TRBD1. Germline loops: CDR1 SGHDT, CDR2 YYEEEE. The CDR3 runs 14 residues. Trimming removed 5 bases from V and 1 base from J; junction bases left unmatched: 4. CDR3 nucleotides: TGTGCCAGCAGGTACAGGGGGGAGAACACTGAAGCTTTCTTT. The encoded protein is CASRYRGENTEAFF.

The rearrangement links TRBV27 to TRBJ1-2; TRBD1 aligns across 8 bases. Losses at the gene ends were 9 bases for V and 4 bases for J; bases not matched to a gene: 13. Per germline, CDR1 MNHEY and CDR2 SMNVEV (reference sequence). This CDR3 contains 15 residues. The CDR3 DNA reads as TGTGCCAGTAGAATAGGACAGGGTTGGACCTATGGCTACACCTTC. It codes for CASRIGQGWTYGYTF.

This clone appeared a single time. This chain connects TRBV6-5 to TRBJ1-2, with 8 bases aligning to TRBD1. The trim removed 6 bases at V and 2 bases at J, leaving 8 bases unmatched. The CDR3 runs to 15 residues. In germline, CDR1 is MNHEY, CDR2 SVGAGI. The CDR3 spells CASRKGQGLNYGYTF. In nucleotides, the CDR3 is TGTGCCAGCAGAAAAGGACAGGGATTGAACTATGGCTACACCTTC.

This chain uses TRBV19 with TRBJ1-1; D uncertain. Germline V CDR1 and CDR2: LNHDA, SQIVND (reference sequence). This CDR3 has 14 residues. Trimming left V 2 bases short and J 4 bases short, with 11 bases between. The CDR3 bases are TGTGCCAGTAGTATACGCCCGGAGGGCACTGAAGCTTTCTTT. It encodes CASSIRPEGTEAFF.

The CDR3: CASGQDPSYEQYF. The CDR3 DNA follows: TGTGCCAGCGGGCAGGATCCTTCCTACGAGCAGTACTTC. This chain joins TRBV5-4 and TRBJ2-7, with D unclear. V shed 7 bases and J shed 1 base, with 12 bases lying between them. The CDR3 has 13 amino acids. CDR1 is SGHNT and CDR2 is YYREEE in the germline V gene (reference sequence).

The chain employs TRBV11-3 and TRBJ2-1, with 7 bases matching TRBD1. Trimming at V came to 1 base and at J to 7 bases, leaving 10 bases not matched to a gene. Germline V gene sequence: CDR1 SGHNT, CDR2 YENEEA. The length of the CDR3 is 16 residues. The CDR3 protein is CASSLGFDRELNEQFF. CDR3 sequence (DNA): TGTGCCAGCAGCTTAGGGTTTGACAGGGAGCTGAATGAGCAGTTCTTC.

In this sample, this clone turned up once. The chain is built from TRBV3-1 (or the pseudogene TRBV3-2) and TRBJ2-1, with D possibly TRBD1 on 6 matching bases. This CDR3 region has 13 residues. The V and J ends lost 5 bases and 2 bases respectively, with 7 bases between them. The V gene's germline CDR1 is LGHDT and CDR2 YNNKEL (reference sequence). CDR3 nucleotides: TGTGCCAGCAGCGGACAGACCTACAATGAGCAGTTCTTC. Translating it yields CASSGQTYNEQFF.

The gene calls are TRBV3-1 (or the pseudogene TRBV3-2) and TRBJ1-2; the match to TRBD1 covers 10 bases. V shed 6 bases and J 4 bases; nucleotides not matched to a gene: 8. The CDR3 consists of 15 residues. Germline V gene lookup returns CDR1 LGHDT and CDR2 YNNKEL (reference sequence). The CDR3 DNA is TGTGCCAGCAGGAGACAGGGGGCCCTAGGCTATGGCTACACCTTC. This gives the protein CASRRQGALGYGYTF.

The chain carries TRBV1 and TRBJ2-1; TRBD2, the table's D call, was not compared with the DNA. TRBV1 is a known pseudogene. The CDR3 has 17 amino acids. CDR3 residues: CTSSHLLSGGAKNEQFF. The CDR3, as DNA: TGCACCAGCAGCCACCTCCTTAGCGGGGGGGCGAAGAATGAGCAGTTCTTC.

The chain has TRBV11-3 and TRBJ2-1, with a possible D match to TRBD2 (7 bases). From germline, CDR1 is SGHNT and CDR2 YENEEA. This CDR3 has 17 amino acids. The V end was cut by 1 base, the J end by 6 bases, with 19 bases between. Here the CDR3 DNA reads TGTGCCAGCAGCTTAGGCCTATTGGGGGCGGGGGTCAATGAGCAGTTCTTC. It codes for CASSLGLLGAGVNEQFF.

V usage is TRBV15 and J usage is TRBJ1-4; D gene unclear. V lost 1 base, J lost 4 bases, and 7 bases lay in between. Germline CDR1 reads LNHNV; CDR2 reads YYDKDF (reference sequence). The CDR3 is 14 amino acids. The CDR3 spells CATSRGQVNEKLFF. CDR3 bases: TGTGCCACCAGCAGAGGGCAGGTTAATGAAAAACTGTTTTTT.

The genes are TRBV3-1 (or the pseudogene TRBV3-2) and TRBJ1-6; TRBD1 matches at 8 bases. The CDR3 covers 15 residues. Trimming cost V 1 base and J 6 bases; bases outside gene matches: 2. Looked up from germline, CDR1 is LGHDT and CDR2 is YNNKEL (reference sequence). The CDR3 DNA reads as TGTGCCAGCAGCCAAGCGGACAGGGCTAATTCACCCCTCCACTTT. Its translation is CASSQADRANSPLHF.

J is TRBJ2-5 and V is TRBV27; D perhaps matches TRBD2 (6 bases). The germline gives CDR1 MNHEY, CDR2 SMNVEV (reference sequence). CDR3 length: 16 amino acids. V was cut by 6 bases and J by 5 bases, with 22 bases left in between. CDR3 protein: CASSTHGGANGETQYF. CDR3 nucleotides: TGTGCCAGCAGCACCCACGGCGGGGCGAACGGCGAGACCCAGTACTTC.

This sequence joins TRBV10-2 and TRBJ1-6; a weak D match, TRBD1 (5 bases). V lost 10 bases, J lost 7 bases, and 14 bases lay in between. CDR3 length: 13 amino acids. CDR1 and CDR2 from the germline V gene are WSHSY and SAAADI. CDR3 loop: CATEGRGNSPLHF. The CDR3 bases are TGCGCCACCGAGGGACGGGGGAATTCACCCCTCCACTTT.

The chain employs TRBV24-1 and TRBJ1-4; D is perhaps TRBD1 (6 bases). The CDR3 extends over 17 amino acids. CDR1 KGHDR and CDR2 SFDVKD come from the germline V gene. V was trimmed by 2 bases and J by 7 bases, leaving 19 bases between them. This chain's CDR3 is CATSDSTPDSRGEKLFF. Here the CDR3 DNA reads TGTGCCACCAGTGATTCAACCCCGGACAGCCGCGGTGAAAAACTGTTTTTT.

This clone was found once. V and J are TRBV4-1 and TRBJ1-1; D is possibly TRBD1 (5 bases). This CDR3 region has 14 residues. Trimming pared 1 base from V and 5 bases from J, leaving 11 bases between. Per the germline V gene, CDR1 is MGHRA and CDR2 is YSYEKL. DNA of the CDR3: TGCGCCAGCAGCCAAGGCTCAGGGATTACTGAAGCTTTCTTT. Translating it yields CASSQGSGITEAFF.

This sequence joins TRBV15 and TRBJ2-3, with 9 bases that match TRBD2. The germline CDR1 and CDR2 sequences are LNHNV and YYDKDF (reference sequence). V dropped 7 bases and J dropped 5; count of bases not matched to a gene: 4. This CDR3 spans 13 amino acids. CDR3 bases: TGTGCCACCAAAGAGCGGGGGGAAGATACGCAGTATTTT. Translated: CATKERGEDTQYF.

Points on this clone: Other DNA sequences of this sample code for an identical CDR3. The rearrangement links TRBV9 to TRBJ2-3; 8 bases match TRBD2. There are 15 residues in the CDR3. Trimming at V came to 2 bases and at J to 0 bases, leaving 2 bases not matched to a gene. The germline V gene encodes CDR1 SGDLS and CDR2 YYNGEE. CDR3 DNA sequence: TGTGCCAGCAGCGTGGCGGGGGGTAGCACAGATACGCAGTATTTT. Translation: CASSVAGGSTDTQYF.

The chain employs TRBV30 and TRBJ1-1; D remains ambiguous. CDR1 is GTSNPN, CDR2 SVGIG, per germline (reference sequence). V lost 0 bases and J lost 1, with 6 bases in between. The CDR3 is 13 amino acids. CDR3 region: CAWSVLANTEAFF. CDR3 nucleotides: TGTGCCTGGAGTGTACTTGCGAACACTGAAGCTTTCTTT.

The chain recombines TRBV11-2 with TRBJ2-5, with D perhaps TRBD1 (6 bases). Trimming cost V 4 bases and J 1 base, with 10 bases left between them. CDR1 and CDR2 from the germline V gene are SGHAT and FQNNGV. The CDR3 has 14 residues. The CDR3 nucleotides are TGTGCCAGCAGCTACGGACAGTTCCAAGAGACCCAGTACTTC. Protein sequence: CASSYGQFQETQYF.